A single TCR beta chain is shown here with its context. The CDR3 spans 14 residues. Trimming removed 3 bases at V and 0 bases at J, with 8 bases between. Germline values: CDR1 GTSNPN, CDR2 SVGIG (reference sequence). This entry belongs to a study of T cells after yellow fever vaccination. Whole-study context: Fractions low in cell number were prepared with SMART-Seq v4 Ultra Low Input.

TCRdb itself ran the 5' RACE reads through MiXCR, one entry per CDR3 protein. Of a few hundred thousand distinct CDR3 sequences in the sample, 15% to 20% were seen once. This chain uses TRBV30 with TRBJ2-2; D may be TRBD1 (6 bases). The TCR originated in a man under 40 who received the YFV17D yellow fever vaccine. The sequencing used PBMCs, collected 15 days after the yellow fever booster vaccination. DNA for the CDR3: TGTGCCTGGAGGGGACAATCGAACACCGGGGAGCTGTTTTTT. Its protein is CAWRGQSNTGELFF.